This TCR beta chain derives from a study of cytomegalovirus exposure and HLA in healthy donors. Whole-study results and caveats: Later analysis demonstrated an association between a missense DCLRE1C variant and TCR beta V- and J-gene trimming. Altogether, 150 to 200 TCR beta chains were recorded as cytomegalovirus-associated. Later analysis identified about 15,000 TCR beta sequences associated with HLA alleles, using a false discovery rate threshold of 0.05.

Amplification used 60 Vbeta primers and 13 Jbeta primers. TCRdb keeps only in-frame clones here, not all; method: immunoSEQ multiplex PCR. This table holds about 82,000 clones, over 70% found once. V lost 3 bases and J lost 4; bases outside the gene matches: 5. This CDR3 contains 15 residues. Germline-derived CDR1 and CDR2 are SGHTA and FQGTGA. As regards this clone: Its specificity is not known.

This receptor was identified in a young man in good health and CMV-seropositive. The genes are TRBV7-3 and TRBJ2-1; 8 nucleotides agree with TRBD2. What was sequenced was PBMCs. CDR3 DNA: TGTGCCAGCAGCTTGGGAGCGGGAGTATACAATGAGCAGTTCTTC. As protein: CASSLGAGVYNEQFF.